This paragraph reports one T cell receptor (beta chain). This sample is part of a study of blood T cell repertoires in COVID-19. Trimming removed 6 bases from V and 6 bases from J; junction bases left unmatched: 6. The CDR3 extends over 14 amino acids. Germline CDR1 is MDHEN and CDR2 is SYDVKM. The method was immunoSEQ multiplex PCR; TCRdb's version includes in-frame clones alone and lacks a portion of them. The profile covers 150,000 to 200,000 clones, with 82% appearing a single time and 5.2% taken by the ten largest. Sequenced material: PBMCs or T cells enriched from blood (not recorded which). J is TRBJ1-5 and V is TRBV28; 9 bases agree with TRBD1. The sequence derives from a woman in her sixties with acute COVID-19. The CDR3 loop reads CASSTGTGRQPQHF. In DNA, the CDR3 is TGTGCCAGCAGCACCGGGACAGGGCGTCAGCCCCAGCATTTT.